This record concerns one TCR beta chain sequence. Germline V gene lookup returns CDR1 SGDLS and CDR2 YYNGEE. The CDR3 consists of 14 residues. The germline V and J ends were trimmed by 4 bases and 1 base, with 10 bases remaining between them. This entry is derived from a study of blood T cell repertoires in COVID-19. For the study at large: Acute and convalescent COVID-19 samples came from the United States, Italy and Spain. The analysed material was cDNA or gDNA that came from T cells, B-cell-depleted T cells, or PBMCs.

The assay was immunoSEQ multiplex PCR, and TCRdb's table has in-frame clones only and misses some. Among some 48,000 clones listed, under 95% were seen once. The sequence came from a man in his 70s with active COVID-19. Specimen: peripheral blood. This sequence joins TRBV9 and TRBJ2-3; D is perhaps TRBD2 (5 bases). This CDR3 reads CASSYTGGTDTQYF. The CDR3 bases are TGTGCCAGCAGCTACACCGGGGGCACAGATACGCAGTATTTT.